Below are 30 T cell receptor beta chains sequenced from a single sample in a study of early T cells in non-severe SARS-CoV-2 infection. TCRdb re-called the 5' RACE reads with MiXCR, one entry per CDR3 protein. The repertoire consists of 25,000 to 30,000 distinct CDR3 sequences, with about 4% occurring once and the leading ten covering 3.5% to 4.5%. Specimen: whole blood. All receptors derive from an adult who was a healthcare worker with PCR-confirmed SARS-CoV-2 infection or an uninfected control (not recorded which).

This clonotype was seen repeatedly, ten times or more. The chain is built from TRBV6-5 and TRBJ2-7, with a possible D match to TRBD1 (5 bases). The CDR3 is made up of 14 amino acids. V lost 0 bases, J lost 3 bases, and 9 bases lay in between. The germline CDR1 and CDR2 sequences are MNHEY and SVGAGI. Here the CDR3 reads CASSYSAQGYEQYF. The CDR3 DNA reads TGTGCCAGCAGTTACTCGGCTCAGGGCTACGAGCAGTACTTC.

A few counts support this clonotype. This chain joins TRBV6-6 and TRBJ2-7, with a tentative D call TRBD1 (6 bases). This CDR3 contains 13 residues. Trimming took 8 bases from V and 0 from J, leaving 11 bases between them. Germline CDR1 is MNHNY and CDR2 is SVGAGI (reference sequence). The CDR3 sequence is CASGLQGSYEQYF. In DNA form, the CDR3 reads TGTGCCAGCGGCTTACAGGGCTCCTACGAGCAGTACTTC.

This clonotype was counted many times. J is TRBJ1-1 and V is TRBV7-9, with 11 bases that match TRBD1. The germline gives CDR1 SEHNR, CDR2 FQNEAQ (reference sequence). V lost 5 bases and J lost 6; bases outside the gene matches: 8. The CDR3 loop spans 15 amino acids. The CDR3 sequence: CASSPGQGEWPEAFF. The CDR3 nucleotides are TGTGCCAGCAGCCCGGGACAGGGGGAATGGCCTGAAGCTTTCTTT.

V usage is TRBV7-2 and J usage is TRBJ2-3, with D tentatively TRBD2 (5 bases). Between the trimmed V and J ends, which lost 1 base and 3 bases, there was a span of 8 bases. The CDR3 consists of 14 residues. CDR1 and CDR2 from the germline V gene are SGHTA and FQGNSA. CDR3 sequence (DNA): TGTGCCAGCAGCTTAGGGACTCCGACAGATACGCAGTATTTT. As protein: CASSLGTPTDTQYF.

This clonotype was counted ten times or more. This chain joins TRBV11-2 and TRBJ2-2; D is unclear. The CDR3 is 14 amino acids. In germline, CDR1 is SGHAT, CDR2 FQNNGV. The V gene lost 2 bases and the J gene lost 1 base, with 5 bases spanning the gap. Written as DNA, the CDR3 is TGTGCCAGCAGCTTATTCCAGAACACCGGGGAGCTGTTTTTT. Translation: CASSLFQNTGELFF. The variable domain in full, completed from reference TRBV11-2 and TRBJ2-2, reads EAGVAQSPRYKIIEKRQSVAFWCNPISGHATLYWYQQILGQGPKLLIQFQNNGVVDDSQLPKDRFSAERLKGVDSTLKIQPAKLEDSAVYLCASSLFQNTGELFFGEGSRLTVL.

This clonotype showed up just a few times. The chain couples TRBV12-3 or TRBV12-4 to TRBJ1-1; maybe TRBD1 (6 bases). The CDR3 length is 14 residues. Between the trimmed V and J ends, which lost 0 bases and 8 bases, there was a span of 13 bases. CDR3 sequence reads: CASSLARVRGEAFF. CDR3 coding DNA: TGTGCCAGCAGTTTAGCGCGAGTCAGGGGAGAAGCTTTCTTT.

This clonotype was detected many times. V gene TRBV4-1 combines with J gene TRBJ2-1; TRBD2 agrees at 14 bases. J was trimmed by 8 bases and V by 1 base; bases with no gene match: 4. CDR1 and CDR2 (germline): MGHRA, YSYEKL. This CDR3 comprises 16 residues. The CDR3 DNA is TGCGCCAGCAGCCAAGGTGGGACTAGCGGGGGTTATGAGCAGTTCTTC. Translating it yields CASSQGGTSGGYEQFF.

This clonotype occurred many times. The CDR3 does not end in the conserved phenylalanine or tryptophan, so this is likely a read error. The rearrangement joins TRBV20-1 to TRBJ2-1; 8 bases are a match to TRBD2. With 5 bases clipped from V and 0 bases from J, the junction kept 3 bases outside the gene matches. Germline CDR1 is DFQATT and CDR2 is SNEGSKA (reference sequence). The CDR3 runs 14 residues. The CDR3 loop is CSASSGSSYNEQFS. The CDR3 region has the DNA TGCAGTGCTTCGAGCGGGAGCTCCTACAATGAGCAGTTCTCC.

This clonotype was seen more than once but under ten times. DNA for the CDR3: TGTGCCAGCAGCAAAGGGACTAGAAAAGAGACCCAGTACTTC. Translating gives CASSKGTRKETQYF. The chain carries TRBV5-6 and TRBJ2-5; 8 nucleotides agree with TRBD2. The CDR3 extends over 14 amino acids. J lost 3 bases, V lost 4 bases, and 5 bases had no gene match. Per germline, CDR1 SGHDT and CDR2 YYEEEE.

This clonotype was detected many times. The chain has TRBV10-1 and TRBJ2-3, with no clear D. This CDR3 has 15 amino acids. Trimming took 0 bases from V and 4 from J, leaving 11 bases between them. Germline V gives CDR1 WNHNN, CDR2 SYGVQD (reference sequence). As DNA, the CDR3 is TGCGCCAGCAGTGAGTCGACTTTTCCATCAGATACGCAGTATTTT. Translating it yields CASSESTFPSDTQYF.

This clonotype was recorded many times. V and J are TRBV7-8 and TRBJ2-2; 10 positions agree with TRBD2. CDR3 size: 17 residues. The ends lost 6 bases at V and 0 bases at J; junction bases unmatched: 7. The germline V gene encodes CDR1 SGHVS and CDR2 FQNEAQ. The CDR3 here is CASSKRLAGSNTGELFF. As DNA, the CDR3 is TGTGCCAGCAGTAAACGACTAGCGGGCTCGAACACCGGGGAGCTGTTTTTT.

The genes are TRBV12-3 or TRBV12-4 and TRBJ1-1; D uncertain. Trimming removed 8 bases at V and 1 base at J, with 14 bases between. The CDR3 length is 14 residues. The CDR3 region is CASCMFQSNTEAFF. In DNA form, the CDR3 reads TGTGCCAGCTGTATGTTCCAGTCGAACACTGAAGCTTTCTTT.

This clonotype was observed many times. This rearrangement joins TRBV6-5 to TRBJ2-3, with D uncertain. The V and J ends lost 6 bases and 2 bases respectively, with 12 bases between them. The CDR3 spans 14 residues. The germline gives CDR1 MNHEY, CDR2 SVGAGI. CDR3 sequence reads: CASSDDGNTDTQYF. The CDR3 region has the DNA TGTGCCAGCAGCGATGACGGTAACACAGATACGCAGTATTTT.

This clonotype showed up many times. The chain couples TRBV6-1 to TRBJ2-3; D is possibly TRBD2 (6 bases). CDR3 length: 14 residues. In germline, CDR1 is MNHNS, CDR2 SASEGT. With 4 bases removed from V and 2 bases from J, the gap between germline ends came to 10 bases. CDR3 protein: CASSAGLTTDTQYF. In DNA form, the CDR3 reads TGTGCCAGCAGTGCGGGACTTACCACAGATACGCAGTATTTT.

This clonotype was detected only a few times. The chain carries TRBV2 and TRBJ1-5, with TRBD1 matching 7 bases. The CDR3 has 13 amino acids. V gave up 6 bases and J gave up 4 bases; unmatched junction bases: 3. Germline loops: CDR1 SNHLY, CDR2 FYNNEI. This CDR3 is CASRGGENQPQHF. Written as DNA, the CDR3 is TGTGCCAGCAGAGGGGGCGAGAATCAGCCCCAGCATTTT.

This clonotype occurred many times. The chain combines TRBV12-3 or TRBV12-4 with TRBJ1-3; D is uncertain. Trimming cost V 2 bases and J 9 bases, with 14 bases left between them. This CDR3 is built from 14 residues. CDR3 protein: CASSLLKDQSTIYF. The CDR3 DNA is TGTGCCAGCAGTTTATTGAAGGACCAGAGCACCATATATTTT.

The table lists this clonotype with many counts. V gene TRBV29-1 combines with J gene TRBJ2-3; weak D call: TRBD1 (7 bases). With 6 bases removed from V and 3 bases from J, the gap between germline ends came to 19 bases. Per the germline V gene, CDR1 is SQVTM and CDR2 is ANQGSEA. The CDR3 extends over 15 amino acids. The CDR3 reads CSVPGGGTVTDTQYF. The CDR3 nucleotides read TGCAGCGTACCCGGTGGGGGGACAGTGACAGATACGCAGTATTTT.

This clonotype is labeled medium-sized. V usage is TRBV7-2 and J usage is TRBJ2-3, with 11 bases matching TRBD2. The CDR3 runs to 15 residues. Unmatched junction bases numbered 4, after V lost 5 bases and J lost 3 bases. Germline V gives CDR1 SGHTA, CDR2 FQGNSA. DNA for the CDR3: TGTGCCAGCAGCCTTGCTAGCGGGGGGACAGATACGCAGTATTTT. It codes for CASSLASGGTDTQYF.

By share, this clonotype counts as medium-sized. The rearrangement links TRBV7-2 to TRBJ2-1, with D possibly matching TRBD2 (6 bases). The germline gives CDR1 SGHTA, CDR2 FQGNSA. Deletions cut 5 bases from V and 5 bases from J, with 10 bases between. The CDR3 length is 13 residues. The CDR3 loop reads CASSRGLHNEQFF. The DNA for the CDR3 is TGTGCCAGCAGCCGGGGACTTCACAATGAGCAGTTCTTC.

The sample holds many counts of this clonotype. The rearrangement links TRBV11-2 to TRBJ2-1; D call uncertain. Deletions cut 5 bases from V and 5 bases from J, with 4 bases between. The CDR3 runs to 11 residues. CDR1 is SGHAT, CDR2 FQNNGV, per germline. CDR3 nucleotide sequence: TGTGCCAGCAGCCGAAACAATGAGCAGTTCTTC. Its translation: CASSRNNEQFF.

CDR3 sequence reads: CASSLAHLTREQYF. As DNA, the CDR3 is TGTGCCAGCAGCTTAGCTCATCTCACGCGGGAGCAGTACTTC. The J gene is TRBJ2-7, the V gene TRBV7-6, with D unresolved. The V gene's germline CDR1 is SGHVS and CDR2 FNYEAQ. V was shortened by 0 bases and J by 7 bases, with 13 bases between the two germline ends. The CDR3 consists of 14 residues.

This clonotype was observed a handful of times. The chain joins TRBV7-6 to TRBJ2-3, with D possibly TRBD1 on 6 matching bases. The germline gives CDR1 SGHVS, CDR2 FNYEAQ. The CDR3 sequence is 15 residues long. The V gene lost 5 bases and the J gene lost 3 bases, with 15 bases spanning the gap. DNA of the CDR3: TGTGCCAGCAGCGCCACAGGGTATGGTACAGATACGCAGTATTTT. Its translation is CASSATGYGTDTQYF.

This clonotype was seen ten or more times. The V call is TRBV20-1, the J call TRBJ2-5; 8 nucleotides align to TRBD1. CDR3 length: 13 amino acids. The germline CDR1 and CDR2 sequences are DFQATT and SNEGSKA (reference sequence). Losses at the gene ends were 3 bases for V and 2 bases for J; bases not matched to a gene: 2. The CDR3 nucleotides are TGCAGTGCTAGGACAGGGGCGCAAGAGACCCAGTACTTC. This codes for CSARTGAQETQYF.

This clonotype was seen repeatedly, ten times or more. V is TRBV12-3 or TRBV12-4 and J is TRBJ2-2; no definite D call. V was shortened by 7 bases and J by 2 bases, with 14 bases between the two germline ends. The CDR3 runs to 15 residues. The CDR3 sequence: CASNPHERNTGELFF. The CDR3 DNA sequence: TGTGCCAGCAACCCTCATGAGAGAAACACCGGGGAGCTGTTTTTT.

This clonotype was detected ten times or more. This chain links TRBV29-1 with TRBJ2-3; D is unresolved. The CDR3 has 12 amino acids. Germline V lookup: CDR1 SQVTM, CDR2 ANQGSEA. V was pared by 3 bases and J by 4 bases, with 8 bases between. CDR3 protein: CSVDYLPDTQYF. The CDR3 coding sequence is TGCAGCGTTGATTACCTCCCAGATACGCAGTATTTT.

The table lists this clonotype with a few counts. The genes are TRBV13 and TRBJ2-3; D not resolved. Germline V CDR1 and CDR2: PRHDT, FYEKMQ (reference sequence). The CDR3 runs 12 residues. Trimming removed 4 bases at V and 5 bases at J, with 7 bases between. CDR3 sequence (DNA): TGTGCCAGCAGCTCGCCGATAGATACGCAGTATTTT. This codes for CASSSPIDTQYF.

This clonotype was seen many times. The chain couples TRBV5-5 to TRBJ2-2; D gene ambiguous. The V end was cut by 2 bases, the J end by 6 bases, with 11 bases between. Germline V gene sequence: CDR1 SGHKS, CDR2 YYEKEE (reference sequence). The length of the CDR3 is 14 residues. The CDR3 DNA reads as TGTGCCAGCAGCTTAAGTGGTACGGCCGGGGAGCTGTTTTTT. This gives the protein CASSLSGTAGELFF.

Ten or more counts support this clonotype. The rearrangement links TRBV5-5 to TRBJ2-1, with unresolved D. The CDR3 length is 14 residues. Germline loops: CDR1 SGHKS, CDR2 YYEKEE (reference sequence). V dropped 2 bases and J dropped 5 bases, with 11 bases sitting between them. The CDR3 DNA is TGTGCCAGCAGCTTACACCCAGCTAACAATGAGCAGTTCTTC. It is translated as CASSLHPANNEQFF.

This clonotype was observed many times. The chain is built from TRBV5-6 and TRBJ2-7; 9 bases map to TRBD1. Germline V gene lookup returns CDR1 SGHDT and CDR2 YYEEEE. After removal of 3 bases from V and 3 bases from J, the junction contained 10 bases not matched to a gene. The CDR3 length is 16 residues. This CDR3 reads CASSSPPGTGNYEQYF. Here the CDR3 DNA reads TGTGCCAGCAGCTCACCTCCCGGGACAGGGAACTACGAGCAGTACTTC.

The table lists this clonotype with a few counts. The V gene is TRBV5-8, the J gene TRBJ2-2; 9 positions agree with TRBD2. The germline gives CDR1 SGHTS, CDR2 YDEGEE. This CDR3 spans 17 amino acids. J was trimmed by 4 bases and V by 4 bases; bases with no gene match: 11. CDR3 in amino acids: CASSLASGIGITGELFF. CDR3 coding DNA: TGTGCCAGCAGCCTTGCTAGCGGGATTGGTATCACCGGGGAGCTGTTTTTT.